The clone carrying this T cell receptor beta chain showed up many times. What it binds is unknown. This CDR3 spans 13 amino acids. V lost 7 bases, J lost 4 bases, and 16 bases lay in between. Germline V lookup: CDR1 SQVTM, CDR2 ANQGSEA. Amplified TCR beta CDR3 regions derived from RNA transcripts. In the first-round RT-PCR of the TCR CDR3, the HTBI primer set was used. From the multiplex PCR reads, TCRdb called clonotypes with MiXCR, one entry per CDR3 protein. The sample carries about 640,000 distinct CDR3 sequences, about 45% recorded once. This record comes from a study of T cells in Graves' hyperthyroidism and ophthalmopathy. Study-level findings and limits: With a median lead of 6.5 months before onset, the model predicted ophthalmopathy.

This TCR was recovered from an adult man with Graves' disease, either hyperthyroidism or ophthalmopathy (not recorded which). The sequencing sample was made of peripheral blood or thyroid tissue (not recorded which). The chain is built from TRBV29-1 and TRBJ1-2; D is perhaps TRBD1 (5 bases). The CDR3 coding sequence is TGCAGCGGGCAGGGAGGGGTTGCCTATGGCTACACCTTC. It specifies CSGQGGVAYGYTF.